These 16 T cell receptor beta chains were sequenced from one sample in a study of CXCR3-negative and CXCR3-positive naive CD8 T cells. UMI-labeled TRB cDNA libraries were prepared by 5' RACE. One entry per CDR3 protein, without DNA, is what TCRdb gives after re-calling the 5' RACE reads. Its table lists about 92,000 distinct CDR3 sequences. Sequencing was done on a sample of naive CXCR3- CD8+ T cells from blood. The sample's subset: CD45RO-CCR7+CD27+CD95- naive CD8+ T cells lacking CXCR3 (TNR3-). The receptors were sampled from a human donor in good health. Some clones in this sample may be carry-over from other donors' samples.

This chain uses TRBV12-3 or TRBV12-4 with TRBJ2-1; the TRBD2 assignment by TCRdb is unverifiable without DNA. CDR3 length: 17 residues. The CDR3 reads CASSPGLAGRGDNEQFF.

V and J are TRBV28 and TRBJ2-1; TCRdb indicates TRBD2, and absent DNA this call remains unverified. This CDR3 contains 16 residues. Germline V CDR1 and CDR2: MDHEN, SYDVKM. The CDR3 sequence is CASSLAGGPRDNEQFF.

The chain combines TRBV12-3 or TRBV12-4 with TRBJ1-5; no DNA is available, so the TRBD1 call from TCRdb remains unchecked. The CDR3 is made up of 16 amino acids. CDR3 amino acids: CASSLGQGALNQPQHF.

The chain is built from TRBV28 and TRBJ2-2; TCRdb outputs TRBD2, but without DNA this stays unchecked. Germline V CDR1 and CDR2: MDHEN, SYDVKM. This CDR3 is 18 amino acids long. This chain's CDR3 is CASSLGLADDANTGELFF.

The chain is built from TRBV7-9 and TRBJ1-1; TCRdb's D call, TRBD1, is unchecked because there is no DNA. Per germline, CDR1 SEHNR and CDR2 FQNEAQ (reference sequence). This CDR3 contains 15 residues. Here the CDR3 reads CASSLEQGGNTEAFF. The whole variable domain, filled in from reference TRBV7-9 and TRBJ1-1, reads DTGVSQNPRHKITKRGQNVTFRCDPISEHNRLYWYRQTLGQGPEFLTYFQNEAQLEKSRLLSDRFSAERPKGSFSTLEIQRTEQGDSAMYLCASSLEQGGNTEAFFGQGTRLTVV.

This chain joins TRBV28 and TRBJ1-6. CDR3 length: 18 residues. Germline CDR1 reads MDHEN; CDR2 reads SYDVKM. CDR3 residues: CASRPAGAWSSYNSPLHF.

The V call is TRBV29-1, the J call TRBJ1-3. The CDR3 is 14 residues long. Germline assignment: CDR1 SQVTM and CDR2 ANQGSEA. The chain's CDR3 is CSVESPSSGNTIYF.

This chain joins TRBV4-2 and TRBJ2-7. The CDR3 totals 16 residues. Germline V gene data show CDR1 as LGHNA and CDR2 as YNFKEQ. The CDR3 here is CASSPYSERSSYEQYF.

This sequence joins TRBV29-1 and TRBJ2-1. The CDR3 consists of 14 residues. Germline CDR1 SQVTM, CDR2 ANQGSEA. CDR3 sequence reads: CSVESRWSYNEQFF.

The chain recombines TRBV29-1 with TRBJ2-7; TCRdb indicates TRBD1, and absent DNA this call remains unverified. This CDR3 has 12 residues. The germline CDR1 and CDR2 sequences are SQVTM and ANQGSEA. The CDR3 loop reads CSVSRGAYEQYF.

The chain uses TRBV3-1 and TRBJ1-1; absent DNA, TCRdb's TRBD1 call cannot be checked. The germline V gene encodes CDR1 LGHDT and CDR2 YNNKEL (reference sequence). CDR3 size: 15 residues. Here the CDR3 reads CASSKGDRANTEAFF.

CDR3 sequence reads: CASSLRQGTTDTQYF. This chain joins TRBV7-2 and TRBJ2-3; no DNA is available, so the TRBD1 call from TCRdb remains unchecked. The CDR3 length is 15 residues. The V gene's germline CDR1 is SGHTA and CDR2 FQGNSA.

The chain employs TRBV4-3 and TRBJ1-2; with no DNA, the TCRdb D assignment of TRBD1 cannot be verified. The germline V gene has CDR1 LGHNA and CDR2 YSLEER. This CDR3 has 15 amino acids. The CDR3 is CASSQDMDRGLGYTF.

V is TRBV5-1 and J is TRBJ1-2. CDR1 and CDR2 from the germline V gene are SGHRS and YFSETQ. The CDR3 loop spans 15 amino acids. Here the CDR3 reads CASSLEPGLGYGYTF.

The V call is TRBV9, the J call TRBJ2-6. Germline lookup yields CDR1 SGDLS and CDR2 YYNGEE. The length of the CDR3 is 15 residues. CDR3 sequence reads: CASSVGFSGANVLTF.

The CDR3 sequence is CASSESRGDYGYTF. The chain links TRBV10-2 to TRBJ1-2; TCRdb picks TRBD1, but there is no DNA to check that call. The CDR3 totals 14 residues. Germline V lookup: CDR1 WSHSY, CDR2 SAAADI.